Following are 23 T cell receptor beta chains from one sample sequenced in a study of spatial heterogeneity in lung cancer. This sample's time point: sample taken at primary tumor resection. Whole RNA, which was extracted from tumor, nontumor lung tissue or frozen PBMC, was sequenced without any cell sorting. From the 5' RACE reads, TCRdb called clonotypes with MiXCR, one entry per CDR3 protein. The data contain tens of thousands of distinct CDR3 sequences, around 10% of them singletons. The input for sequencing was PBMCs, taken at surgery. These receptors all come from a male donor with early-stage non-small cell lung cancer.

This clonotype appeared many times. J is TRBJ1-2 and V is TRBV29-1; D gene ambiguous. Germline V CDR1 and CDR2: SQVTM, ANQGSEA. The length of the CDR3 is 12 residues. Trimming shortened V by 0 bases and J by 4 bases, and 6 bases separated the two germline ends. The CDR3 is CSVEESRYGYTF. Here the CDR3 DNA reads TGCAGCGTTGAAGAGAGTCGCTATGGCTACACCTTC. Looking up the rest from reference TRBV29-1 and TRBJ1-2 gives the full variable domain: SAVISQKPSRDICQRGTSLTIQCQVDSQVTMMFWYRQQPGQSLTLIATANQGSEATYESGFVIDKFPISRPNLTFSTLTVSNMSPEDSSIYLCSVEESRYGYTFGSGTRLTVV.

The chain recombines TRBV28 with TRBJ1-1; TRBD1 matches at 10 bases. V trimming: 6 bases; J trimming: 7 bases; junction bases outside the gene matches: 14. This CDR3 region has 16 residues. CDR1 MDHEN and CDR2 SYDVKM come from the germline V gene. The CDR3 bases are TGTGCCAGCAGACGGAAACCGGGGACAGGGGCCTATGAAGCTTTCTTT. Its translation is CASRRKPGTGAYEAFF.

Turning to this clonotype: A much larger clone differs from this one at a single base, so this may be a read error. The chain couples TRBV2 to TRBJ1-1; TRBD1 matches 8 bases. The CDR3 contains 14 residues. Germline trimming cut 5 bases from V and 5 bases from J; bases unmatched to any gene: 7. Germline V gene sequence: CDR1 SNHLY, CDR2 FYNNEI. The DNA for the CDR3 is TGTGCCAGCAGTTTTTACAGGGGGTTTACTGAAGCTTTCTTT. It codes for CASSFYRGFTEAFF.

This clonotype was observed many times. J is TRBJ2-7 and V is TRBV6-1; possible D gene TRBD1, 6 bases. Germline loops: CDR1 MNHNS, CDR2 SASEGT. V was trimmed by 8 bases and J by 2 bases, leaving 7 bases between them. CDR3 length: 11 amino acids. CDR3 amino acids: CASRDTYEQYF. In DNA, the CDR3 is TGTGCCAGCCGGGACACCTACGAGCAGTACTTC.

This clonotype was counted only a few times. V and J are TRBV9 and TRBJ1-6, with TRBD1 matching 10 bases. J gave up 10 bases and V 3 bases, and 7 bases lay outside the gene matches. The CDR3 loop spans 15 amino acids. Germline V gene data show CDR1 as SGDLS and CDR2 as YYNGEE. CDR3 sequence reads: CASSETGTGVSPLHF. DNA for the CDR3: TGTGCCAGCAGCGAGACCGGGACAGGGGTCTCACCCCTCCACTTT.

This clonotype was counted ten times or more. The chain joins TRBV10-3 to TRBJ2-7; TRBD1 is a possible D gene (6 bases). Trimming took off 7 bases at V and 2 bases at J, with 15 bases between the two ends. This CDR3 comprises 14 residues. Germline CDR1 ENHRY, CDR2 SYGVKD. For the CDR3, the DNA is TGTGCCATCAACTCTCACAGGGATACCTACGAGCAGTACTTC. Its translation: CAINSHRDTYEQYF.

This chain connects TRBV5-1 to TRBJ2-3; D unclear. Between the trimmed V and J ends, which lost 4 bases and 2 bases, there was a span of 8 bases. CDR1 is SGHRS and CDR2 is YFSETQ in the germline V gene. The CDR3 has 13 amino acids. The CDR3 DNA is TGCGCCAGCAGCGGCCAGGTCACAGATACGCAGTATTTT. This translates into CASSGQVTDTQYF.

This clonotype was picked up many times. V usage is TRBV29-1 and J usage is TRBJ1-3; D might be TRBD1 (5 bases). The CDR3 covers 11 residues. CDR1 and CDR2 (germline): SQVTM, ANQGSEA. With 6 bases removed from V and 4 bases from J, the gap between germline ends came to 7 bases. The CDR3 spells CSVYRGNTIYF. The CDR3 DNA reads TGCAGCGTCTACAGGGGAAACACCATATATTTT.

Note on this clonotype: Its ends do not fully match the called genes, so a read error is possible. V is TRBV9 and J is TRBJ2-7; D tentatively fits TRBD1 or TRBD2 (5 bases each). The CDR3 length is 15 residues. Germline-derived CDR1 and CDR2 are SGDLS and YYNGEE. The DNA of the CDR3 is TGTGCCGGCAGCGCCCGGGACGGATACTCCTACGAGCAGTACTTC. Its protein is CAGSARDGYSYEQYF.

This clonotype has a handful of counts. The V gene is TRBV27, the J gene TRBJ2-3; 10 bases align to TRBD2. Per the germline V gene, CDR1 is MNHEY and CDR2 is SMNVEV (reference sequence). CDR3 length: 18 amino acids. V lost 5 bases to trimming and J lost 7 bases; unmatched junction nucleotides: 18. The CDR3 protein is CASSPTTALSGRGNTQYF. CDR3 coding DNA: TGTGCCAGCAGTCCAACGACCGCACTGAGCGGGAGGGGGAATACGCAGTATTTT.

This clonotype was found many times. V gene TRBV29-1 combines with J gene TRBJ2-5; D could derive from TRBD1 or TRBD2 (6 bases each). The CDR3 has 12 amino acids. The V gene lost 5 bases and the J gene lost 3 bases, with 10 bases spanning the gap. CDR1 is SQVTM and CDR2 is ANQGSEA in the germline V gene. The CDR3 region has the DNA TGCAGCGTTCGGGGGCCCGAAGAGACCCAGTACTTC. This translates into CSVRGPEETQYF.

The V and J genes are TRBV20-1 and TRBJ2-7; 14 bases map to TRBD2. Germline trimming cut 5 bases from V and 3 bases from J; bases unmatched to any gene: 9. The CDR3 contains 16 residues. CDR1 is DFQATT, CDR2 SNEGSKA, per germline (reference sequence). As DNA, the CDR3 is TGCAGTGCTCCCGGGACTAGCGGGGGAATCGGCTACGAGCAGTACTTC. This encodes CSAPGTSGGIGYEQYF.

This clonotype was seen many times. V usage is TRBV28 and J usage is TRBJ2-7, with D perhaps given as TRBD1 or TRBD2 (5 bases each). V lost 3 bases and J 5 bases, leaving 14 bases between the germline ends. The germline V gene encodes CDR1 MDHEN and CDR2 SYDVKM. The CDR3 runs 14 residues. The CDR3: CASSFSAGSNEQYF. DNA for the CDR3: TGTGCCAGCAGTTTTTCGGCAGGGAGCAACGAGCAGTACTTC. The full variable domain, in which reference TRBV28 and TRBJ2-7 provide the parts outside the CDR3, is DVKVTQSSRYLVKRTGEKVFLECVQDMDHENMFWYRQDPGLGLRLIYFSYDVKMKEKGDIPEGYSVSREKKERFSLILESASTNQTSMYLCASSFSAGSNEQYFGPGTRLTVT.

Concerning this clonotype: This may come from a read error, since a much larger clone is one base off. The chain links TRBV24-1 to TRBJ2-3; D tentatively fits TRBD1 or TRBD2 (5 bases each). CDR3 length equals 15 residues. The V and J ends lost 0 bases and 5 bases respectively, with 11 bases between them. Germline loops: CDR1 KGHDR, CDR2 SFDVKD. This CDR3 reads CATSDLEGKVDTQYF. CDR3 bases: TGTGCCACCAGTGATTTGGAGGGGAAGGTAGATACGCAGTATTTT.

At least ten counts were recorded for this clonotype. V and J are TRBV6-5 and TRBJ1-1; D call uncertain. Germline V gives CDR1 MNHEY, CDR2 SVGAGI. The CDR3 is 13 residues long. The V and J ends lost 6 bases and 0 bases respectively, with 8 bases between them. CDR3 loop: CASSTGMNTEAFF. In DNA form, the CDR3 reads TGTGCCAGCAGCACCGGGATGAACACTGAAGCTTTCTTT.

This clonotype was seen only a few times. This chain joins TRBV29-1 and TRBJ1-4; D uncertain. Trimming took 4 bases from V and 6 from J, leaving 12 bases between them. The CDR3 contains 13 residues. Per germline, CDR1 SQVTM and CDR2 ANQGSEA. CDR3 region: CSVGLDAYEKLFF. In nucleotides, the CDR3 is TGCAGCGTTGGTCTGGACGCCTATGAAAAACTGTTTTTT.

This chain connects TRBV5-1 to TRBJ2-7; no definite D call. Germline V gene data show CDR1 as SGHRS and CDR2 as YFSETQ. The V and J ends lost 0 bases and 5 bases respectively, with 9 bases between them. This CDR3 region has 13 residues. The CDR3 DNA is TGCGCCAGCAGCTTGGGGCCCCTCAACGAGCAGTACTTC. Amino acids: CASSLGPLNEQYF.

This clonotype was counted between two and nine times. This chain connects TRBV10-3 to TRBJ2-3; no definite D call. The CDR3 loop spans 14 amino acids. Deletions cut 6 bases from V and 1 base from J, with 11 bases between. From germline, CDR1 is ENHRY and CDR2 SYGVKD. CDR3 amino acids: CAISASVGTDTQYF. The CDR3 nucleotides are TGTGCCATCAGCGCCAGCGTGGGCACAGATACGCAGTATTTT.

This clonotype was observed a few times. As DNA, the CDR3 is TGTGCCAGCAGCTTAGGGACTAAGTCCTACGAGCAGTACTTC. Translating gives CASSLGTKSYEQYF. The chain recombines TRBV7-8 with TRBJ2-7, with D tentatively TRBD2 (6 bases). The CDR3 has 14 residues. Germline CDR1 and CDR2: SGHVS and FQNEAQ. V lost 1 base and J 1 base, leaving 8 bases between the germline ends. The variable domain in full, with the rest retrieved from reference TRBV7-8 and TRBJ2-7, is GAGVSQSPRYKVAKRGQDVALRCDPISGHVSLFWYQQALGQGPEFLTYFQNEAQLDKSGLPSDRFFAERPEGSVSTLKIQRTQQEDSAVYLCASSLGTKSYEQYFGPGTRLTVT.

This clonotype was recorded at least ten times. The chain joins TRBV18 to TRBJ2-2; TRBD2 matches at 7 bases. The germline gives CDR1 KGHSH, CDR2 LQKENI. This CDR3 spans 12 amino acids. Trimming removed 3 bases from V and 10 bases from J; junction bases left unmatched: 2. The CDR3 sequence is CASSPEREELFF. In nucleotides, the CDR3 is TGTGCCAGCTCACCTGAGCGGGAGGAGCTGTTTTTT.

In this sample, this clonotype turned up many times. The chain is built from TRBV27 and TRBJ1-5; 10 nucleotides agree with TRBD1. The V segment lost 4 bases and the J segment 0 bases; nucleotides outside the gene matches: 6. The CDR3 length is 17 residues. The V gene's germline CDR1 is MNHEY and CDR2 SMNVEV (reference sequence). CDR3 DNA sequence: TGTGCCAGCAGTTCGGGGACAGGGGTTTATAGCAATCAGCCCCAGCATTTT. This codes for CASSSGTGVYSNQPQHF.

This clonotype was seen a few times. This chain's CDR3 is CSATGTSGGMFETQYF. CDR3 coding DNA: TGCAGTGCTACCGGGACTAGCGGGGGGATGTTTGAGACCCAGTACTTC. V usage is TRBV20-1 and J usage is TRBJ2-5; 15 bases line up with TRBD2. Germline CDR1 is DFQATT and CDR2 is SNEGSKA (reference sequence). After removal of 4 bases from V and 5 bases from J, the junction contained 8 bases not matched to a gene. CDR3 length: 16 amino acids.

The table lists this clonotype with many counts. The rearrangement links TRBV29-1 to TRBJ2-3; TRBD1 matches 7 bases. Trimming at V came to 5 bases and at J to 1 base, leaving 6 bases not matched to a gene. The CDR3 is made up of 14 amino acids. Germline V gives CDR1 SQVTM, CDR2 ANQGSEA. CDR3 sequence: CSVQPGTGTDTQYF. The CDR3 DNA follows: TGCAGCGTTCAACCCGGGACAGGCACAGATACGCAGTATTTT.